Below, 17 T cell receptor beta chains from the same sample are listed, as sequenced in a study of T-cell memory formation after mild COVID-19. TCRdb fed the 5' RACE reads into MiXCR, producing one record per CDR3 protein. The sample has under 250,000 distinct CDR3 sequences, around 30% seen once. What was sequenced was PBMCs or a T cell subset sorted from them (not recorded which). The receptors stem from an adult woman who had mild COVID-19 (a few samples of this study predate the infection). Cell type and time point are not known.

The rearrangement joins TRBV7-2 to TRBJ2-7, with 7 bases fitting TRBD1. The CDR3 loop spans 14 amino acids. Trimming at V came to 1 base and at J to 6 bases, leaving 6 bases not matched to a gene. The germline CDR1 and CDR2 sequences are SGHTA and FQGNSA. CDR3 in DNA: TGTGCCAGCAGCTTAGATAGGGGGCGGCTCGAGCAGTACTTC. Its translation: CASSLDRGRLEQYF.

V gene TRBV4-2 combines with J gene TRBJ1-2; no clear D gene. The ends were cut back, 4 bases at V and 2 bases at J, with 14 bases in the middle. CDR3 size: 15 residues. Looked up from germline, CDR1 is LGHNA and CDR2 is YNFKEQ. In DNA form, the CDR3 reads TGTGCCAGCAGCCCAAGCAACACGGAGAACTATGGCTACACCTTC. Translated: CASSPSNTENYGYTF.

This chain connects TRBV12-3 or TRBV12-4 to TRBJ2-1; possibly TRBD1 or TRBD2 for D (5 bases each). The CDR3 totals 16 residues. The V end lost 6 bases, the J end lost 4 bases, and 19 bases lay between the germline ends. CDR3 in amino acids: CASSRVGLAKYNEQFF. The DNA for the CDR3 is TGTGCCAGCAGCCGGGTGGGGCTAGCTAAATACAATGAGCAGTTCTTC.

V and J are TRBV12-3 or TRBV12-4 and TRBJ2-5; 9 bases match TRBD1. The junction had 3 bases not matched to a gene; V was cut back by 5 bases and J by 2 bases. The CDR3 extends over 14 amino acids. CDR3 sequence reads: CASSKGQGQETQYF. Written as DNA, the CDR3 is TGTGCCAGCAGTAAGGGACAGGGTCAAGAGACCCAGTACTTC.

The CDR3 spells CSVKGGQGAWTGELFF. As DNA, the CDR3 is TGCAGCGTGAAGGGAGGACAGGGGGCATGGACCGGGGAGCTGTTTTTT. The V call is TRBV29-1, the J call TRBJ2-2, with 11 nucleotides matching TRBD1. Losses at the gene ends were 6 bases for V and 5 bases for J; bases not matched to a gene: 11. Per germline, CDR1 SQVTM and CDR2 ANQGSEA. The CDR3 contains 16 residues.

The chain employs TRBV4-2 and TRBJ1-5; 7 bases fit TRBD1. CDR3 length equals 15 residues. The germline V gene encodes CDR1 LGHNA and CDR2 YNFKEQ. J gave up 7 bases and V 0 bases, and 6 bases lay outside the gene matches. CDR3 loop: CASSQEAGQSQPQHF. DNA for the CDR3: TGTGCCAGCAGCCAAGAAGCGGGACAGAGCCAGCCCCAGCATTTT.

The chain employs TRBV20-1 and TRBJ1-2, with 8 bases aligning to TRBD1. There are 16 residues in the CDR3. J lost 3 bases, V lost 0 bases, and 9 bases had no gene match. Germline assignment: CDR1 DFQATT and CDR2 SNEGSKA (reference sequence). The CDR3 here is CSARDWSEQGDYGYTF. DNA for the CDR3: TGCAGTGCTAGAGATTGGTCTGAACAGGGGGACTATGGCTACACCTTC.

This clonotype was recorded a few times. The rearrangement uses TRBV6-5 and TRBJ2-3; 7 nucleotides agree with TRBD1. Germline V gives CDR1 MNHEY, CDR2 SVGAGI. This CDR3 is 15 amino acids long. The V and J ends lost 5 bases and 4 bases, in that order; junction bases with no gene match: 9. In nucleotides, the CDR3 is TGTGCCAGCAGTCCGAACAGGGGCCGACCAGATACGCAGTATTTT. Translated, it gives CASSPNRGRPDTQYF.

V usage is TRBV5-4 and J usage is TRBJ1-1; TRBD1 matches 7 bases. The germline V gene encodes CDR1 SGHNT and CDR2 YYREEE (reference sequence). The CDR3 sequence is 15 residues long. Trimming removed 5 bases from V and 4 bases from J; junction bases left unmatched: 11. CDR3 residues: CASRRTGERGTEAFF. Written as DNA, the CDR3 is TGTGCCAGCAGACGAACAGGGGAAAGGGGCACTGAAGCTTTCTTT.

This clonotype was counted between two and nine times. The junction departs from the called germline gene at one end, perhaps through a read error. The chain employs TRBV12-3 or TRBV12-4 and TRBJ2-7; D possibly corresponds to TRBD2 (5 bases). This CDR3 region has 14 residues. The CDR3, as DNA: TGTGCCAGCAGTTTAGTCTCAGGAGGCTACGAGCACTACTTC. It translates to CASSLVSGGYEHYF.

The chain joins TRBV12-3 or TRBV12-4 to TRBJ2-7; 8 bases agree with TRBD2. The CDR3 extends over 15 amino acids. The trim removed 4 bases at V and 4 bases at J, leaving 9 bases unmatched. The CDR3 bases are TGTGCCAGCAGTTCCGGAGGGACTAGGTGGTACGAGCAGTACTTC. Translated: CASSSGGTRWYEQYF.

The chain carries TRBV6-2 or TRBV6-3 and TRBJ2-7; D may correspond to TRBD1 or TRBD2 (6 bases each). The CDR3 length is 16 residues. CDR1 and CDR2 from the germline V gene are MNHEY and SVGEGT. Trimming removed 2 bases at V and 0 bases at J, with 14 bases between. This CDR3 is CASSYAVEGDSYEQYF. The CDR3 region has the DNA TGTGCCAGCAGTTACGCAGTGGAGGGGGACTCCTACGAGCAGTACTTC.

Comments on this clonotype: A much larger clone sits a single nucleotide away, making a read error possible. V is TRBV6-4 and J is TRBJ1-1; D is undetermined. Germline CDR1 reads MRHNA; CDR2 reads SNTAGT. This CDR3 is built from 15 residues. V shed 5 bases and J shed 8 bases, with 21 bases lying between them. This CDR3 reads CASSHHPSGTQEAFF. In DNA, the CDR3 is TGTGCCAGCAGTCACCACCCCTCCGGCACACAAGAAGCTTTCTTT.

CDR3 protein: CASSQVGTSGANVLTF. As DNA, the CDR3 is TGTGCCAGCAGCCAAGTCGGGACGTCTGGGGCCAACGTCCTGACTTTC. V gene TRBV3-1 combines with J gene TRBJ2-6; D is possibly TRBD1 or TRBD2 (5 bases each). The length of the CDR3 is 16 residues. CDR1 and CDR2 from the germline V gene are LGHDT and YNNKEL (reference sequence). V lost 1 base and J lost 1, with 8 bases in between.

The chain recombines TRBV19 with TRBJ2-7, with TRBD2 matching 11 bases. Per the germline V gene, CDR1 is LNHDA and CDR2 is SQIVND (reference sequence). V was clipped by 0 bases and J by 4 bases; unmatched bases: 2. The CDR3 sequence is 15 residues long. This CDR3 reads CASSIETSGSYEQYF. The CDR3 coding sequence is TGTGCCAGTAGTATAGAAACTAGCGGGAGTTACGAGCAGTACTTC.

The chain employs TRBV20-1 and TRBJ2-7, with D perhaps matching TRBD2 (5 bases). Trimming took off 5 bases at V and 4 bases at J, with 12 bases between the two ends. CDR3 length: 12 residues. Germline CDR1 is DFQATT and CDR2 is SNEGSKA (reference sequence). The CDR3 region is CSAVEGGYEQYF. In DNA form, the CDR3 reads TGCAGTGCTGTTGAAGGAGGATACGAGCAGTACTTC.

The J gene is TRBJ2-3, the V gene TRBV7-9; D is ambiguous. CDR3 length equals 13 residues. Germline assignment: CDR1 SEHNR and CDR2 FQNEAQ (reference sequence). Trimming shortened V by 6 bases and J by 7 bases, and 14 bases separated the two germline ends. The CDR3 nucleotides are TGTGCCAGCAGTTCTACAGTCGTCCATACGCAGTATTTT. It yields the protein CASSSTVVHTQYF.